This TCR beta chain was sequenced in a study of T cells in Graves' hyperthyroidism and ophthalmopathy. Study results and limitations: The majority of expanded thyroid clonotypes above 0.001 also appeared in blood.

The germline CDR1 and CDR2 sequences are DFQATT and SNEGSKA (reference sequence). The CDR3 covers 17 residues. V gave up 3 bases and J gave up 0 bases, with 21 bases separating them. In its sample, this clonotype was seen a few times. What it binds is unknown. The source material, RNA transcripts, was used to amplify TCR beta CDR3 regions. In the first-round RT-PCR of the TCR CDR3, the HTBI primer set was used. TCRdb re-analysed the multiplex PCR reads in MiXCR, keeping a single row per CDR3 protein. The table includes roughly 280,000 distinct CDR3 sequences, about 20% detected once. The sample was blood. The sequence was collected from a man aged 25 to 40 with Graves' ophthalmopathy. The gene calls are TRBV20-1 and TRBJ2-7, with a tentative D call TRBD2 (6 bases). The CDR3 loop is CSASEGGGVVLSYEQYF. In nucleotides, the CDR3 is TGCAGTGCTAGCGAGGGAGGAGGTGTCGTACTCTCCTACGAGCAGTACTTC.